This T cell receptor beta chain was documented in a study of T-cell memory formation after mild COVID-19 listed by TCRdb under 2021. Background for the entire study: TCR sequence clusters from the two donors were found to be largely donor specific. T-cell clones expanding and contracting after mild COVID-19 in a couple of donors were tracked by longitudinal TCRalpha and TCRbeta repertoire sequencing. Two young, previously healthy adult volunteers, one female and one male, were included in the cohort.

The full study reports these points: Some responding clones were detected in pre-infection memory, which suggested that pre-existing cross-reactive memory T cells had joined the SARS-CoV-2 response. Whether the second-wave clones peaking on day 37 were SARS-CoV-2 specific was not confirmed. Contracting CD4+ clones appeared mostly in the CM and EM memory subsets, whereas CD8+ clones were enriched in EMRA. Clones that contracted from day 15 to 85 showed balanced CD4/CD8 phenotypes, whereas a second wave of clones that expanded from day 15 to 37 leaned towards CD4+. The study included only a couple of mild cases, and larger cohorts that include severe cases with pre-infection samples were judged to be necessary.

Ficoll-Paque density gradient centrifugation was used to isolate PBMCs. Reads for this sample came from an Illumina NovaSeq 6000. TCRalpha and TCRbeta cDNA libraries were constructed by 5'RACE with constant-segment primers, with sample barcodes and unique molecular identifiers being introduced. Trizol reagent was used to extract RNA from every sample. Amplification of the libraries took two PCR steps, and the second step added a second sample barcode plus Illumina TruSeq adapters. Sequencing of libraries was performed on an Illumina NovaSeq with 2 x 150 bp paired-end reads. The paper's processing steps were these. Demultiplexing of reads and collapsing into UMI-guided consensus sequences were performed with migec v1.2.7. Using mixcr v2.1.11, UMI consensuses were aligned to TRA and TRB V and J templates and then assembled into clonotypes. Expanded or contracted clonotypes were those called significant by both edgeR and NoisET, with noise models trained on biological replicates. For edgeR calls, a false discovery rate-adjusted p below 0.01 and a log2 fold-change threshold of 1 were applied. As an exploratory analysis of dynamics, PCA with hierarchical clustering was applied to max-normalized trajectories of the 1000 most abundant clonotypes. Separately sequenced CD4+ and CD8+ repertoires were used to assign a CD4 or CD8 phenotype to each responding clone. TCRdb took the public reads, trimmed them with fastp at Q25, ran MiXCR for clone calling and kept in-frame beta chains. Rows are unified per CDR3 protein, each entry keeping the most common DNA and genes. The V and J calls shown here were made by TCRdb, not taken from the authors' results. The sample records around 55,000 distinct CDR3 sequences, over 7.5% of which are singletons. The top ten constitute more than 0.95% of the sample.

This clonotype has just a few counts. Its recognized antigen is unknown. No per-base quality is available; no much larger clone lies one base away. According to the germline V gene, CDR1 reads SGHRS and CDR2 reads YFSETQ. V is trimmed back by 4 bases and J by 5 bases, and the junction contains 11 bases that no gene match accounts for. The CDR3 covers 15 residues, taking in both the cysteine and the phenylalanine. Only CDR3 DNA remains: 45 bases, in frame from the first base. The clonotype was recovered from a man younger than 30 who had mild COVID-19 (a few samples of this study predate the infection). The sample titles of this study are shuffled in the database, so cell type and time point are left out; the donor was told from shared clones. The chain couples TRBV5-1 to TRBJ1-1; the junction holds 7 bases that match TRBD1. The sequenced material came from PBMCs or a T cell subset sorted from them (not recorded which). The CDR3 protein: CASSKGDRRGTEAFF. The DNA reads TGCGCCAGCAGCAAAGGGGACAGACGGGGGACTGAAGCTTTCTTT.